This T cell receptor (beta chain) was recovered during a study of blood T cells in healthy people across ages. A word on this clonotype: A junction boundary mismatches the germline segment, possibly from a read error.

The use of a sample-barcoded 5' primer and a J-beta primer mix characterized a second PCR of 7 to 11 cycles. One entry per CDR3 protein results from TCRdb running MiXCR on the 5' RACE reads. The sample consists of 750,000 or so distinct CDR3 sequences, 20% to 25% of them appearing once. CDR1 is SEHNR and CDR2 is FQNEAQ in the germline V gene (reference sequence). The CDR3 is made up of 12 amino acids. Donor samples were obtained from healthy Caucasian individuals from Russia, aged about 6 to 100. Total RNA, at least 5 micrograms per sample, came from PBMCs. The same data also contributed to another study, on T cells of mothers and their children.

The sequencing sample was made of blood. V usage is TRBV7-9 and J usage is TRBJ2-3; D gene unclear. This TCR derives from a boy aged 10-17 years in good health. The CDR3 DNA is TGTGCCAGCAGCATAAACACAGATGCGCAGTATTTT. It is translated as CASSINTDAQYF.